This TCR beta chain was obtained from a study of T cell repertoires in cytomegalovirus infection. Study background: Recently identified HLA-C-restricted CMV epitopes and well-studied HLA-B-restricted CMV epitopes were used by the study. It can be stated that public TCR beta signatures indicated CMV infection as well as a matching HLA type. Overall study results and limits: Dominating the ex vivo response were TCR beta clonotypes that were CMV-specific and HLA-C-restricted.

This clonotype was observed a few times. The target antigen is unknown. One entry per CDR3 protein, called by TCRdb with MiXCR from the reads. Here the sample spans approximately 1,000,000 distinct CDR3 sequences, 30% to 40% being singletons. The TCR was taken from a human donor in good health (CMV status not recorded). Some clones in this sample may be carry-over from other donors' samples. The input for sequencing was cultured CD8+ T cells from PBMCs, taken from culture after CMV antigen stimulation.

The CDR3 nucleotides read TGTGCCAGCAGTTACGGGACAGGGCGCTCGGGGGAGACCCAGTACTTC. Protein sequence: CASSYGTGRSGETQYF. This chain links TRBV6-5 with TRBJ2-5, with 9 bases lining up with TRBD1. V shed 2 bases, J shed 5 bases, and the junction held 9 bases outside the gene matches. The CDR3 is 16 amino acids. CDR1 MNHEY and CDR2 SVGAGI come from the germline V gene.